These 11 T cell receptor beta chains came from one sample sequenced in a study of shared clonotypes between healthy human individuals. Terminally differentiated effector memory CD45RA+ cells were excluded by CCR7 positive selection of CD45RO-negative cells. Data came from immunoSEQ multiplex PCR; TCRdb stores just in-frame clones and leaves some out. The sample holds about 1,900,000 clones, over 85% seen once. The material sequenced was naive CD8+ T cells sorted from blood. Source of these receptors: a man aged 18 to 35 in good health.

The chain is built from TRBV13 and TRBJ2-2; D ambiguous. The V end was cut by 5 bases, the J end by 0 bases, with 10 bases between. The germline gives CDR1 PRHDT, CDR2 FYEKMQ (reference sequence). The CDR3 sequence is 15 residues long. Here the CDR3 DNA reads TGTGCCAGCAGCCCCGTTTTCCCGAACACCGGGGAGCTGTTTTTT. Its protein product is CASSPVFPNTGELFF.

This rearrangement joins TRBV7-9 to TRBJ2-1; 9 bases agree with TRBD2. Germline V lookup: CDR1 SEHNR, CDR2 FQNEAQ (reference sequence). The junction had 13 bases not matched to a gene; V was cut back by 6 bases and J by 4 bases. This CDR3 has 17 amino acids. The CDR3 region is CASRPSDLAGIYNEQFF. The CDR3, as DNA: TGTGCCAGCAGACCCTCGGATCTAGCGGGGATATACAATGAGCAGTTCTTC.

The J gene is TRBJ1-2, the V gene TRBV5-1; perhaps TRBD1 as D (6 bases). Germline CDR1 and CDR2: SGHRS and YFSETQ. The CDR3 sequence is 12 residues long. The V end was cut by 3 bases, the J end by 4 bases, with 7 bases between. CDR3 region: CASSSDSYGYTF. CDR3 nucleotide sequence: TGCGCCAGCAGCTCGGACAGCTATGGCTACACCTTC.

This chain links TRBV15 with TRBJ1-2; TRBD1 agrees at 7 bases. CDR1 and CDR2 (germline): LNHNV, YYDKDF (reference sequence). J was trimmed by 8 bases and V by 6 bases; bases with no gene match: 9. The CDR3 contains 13 residues. The CDR3 DNA is TGTGCCACCAGAGAAGACAGGGCTAGGGGCTACACCTTC. As protein: CATREDRARGYTF.

The rearrangement uses TRBV19 and TRBJ2-2, with 8 bases aligning to TRBD2. J gave up 6 bases and V 3 bases, and 12 bases lay outside the gene matches. The CDR3 spans 17 residues. Germline V gene data show CDR1 as LNHDA and CDR2 as SQIVND (reference sequence). The CDR3, as DNA: TGTGCCAGTAGTATTTTTAGCCTAGCGGGTCAGCCCGGGGAGCTGTTTTTT. It is translated as CASSIFSLAGQPGELFF.

V and J are TRBV19 and TRBJ1-5; 7 bases agree with TRBD1. The germline CDR1 and CDR2 sequences are LNHDA and SQIVND (reference sequence). Trimming took 6 bases from V and 1 from J; bases not matched to a gene: 6. The CDR3 covers 15 residues. For the CDR3, the DNA is TGTGCCAGTAGGGGAGGGGGCGAAAGCAATCAGCCCCAGCATTTT. It encodes CASRGGGESNQPQHF.

The chain recombines TRBV15 with TRBJ1-2, with D possibly TRBD1 on 5 matching bases. The germline CDR1 and CDR2 sequences are LNHNV and YYDKDF (reference sequence). The V and J ends lost 0 bases and 3 bases respectively, with 20 bases between them. The CDR3 is 18 residues long. DNA of the CDR3: TGTGCCACCAGCAGAGATTCAAGGTGGAGGGGACTCGACTATGGCTACACCTTC. Encoded protein: CATSRDSRWRGLDYGYTF.

The rearrangement links TRBV13 to TRBJ1-1; no reliable D call. Germline CDR1 reads PRHDT; CDR2 reads FYEKMQ (reference sequence). This CDR3 is built from 14 residues. V was clipped by 0 bases and J by 4 bases, with 9 bases between them. The CDR3 loop is CASSLGGPRTEAFF. The CDR3 coding sequence is TGTGCCAGCAGCTTAGGGGGCCCCCGCACTGAAGCTTTCTTT.

The rearrangement joins TRBV7-9 to TRBJ2-7, with D perhaps given as TRBD1 or TRBD2 (5 bases each). CDR3 length: 16 amino acids. V dropped 7 bases and J dropped 7 bases, with 26 bases sitting between them. The germline gives CDR1 SEHNR, CDR2 FQNEAQ (reference sequence). The CDR3 is CASIHSGRMLSGEQYF. As DNA, the CDR3 is TGTGCCAGCATACACTCAGGGCGGATGCTATCGGGGGAGCAGTACTTC.

The V and J genes are TRBV19 and TRBJ2-3; the D call may be TRBD1 or TRBD2 (5 bases each). The CDR3 has 12 residues. V was shortened by 8 bases and J by 2 bases, with 8 bases between the two germline ends. CDR1 is LNHDA and CDR2 is SQIVND in the germline V gene (reference sequence). As DNA, the CDR3 is TGTGCCAGTCCAGGGACCACAGATACGCAGTATTTT. Protein sequence: CASPGTTDTQYF.

The J gene is TRBJ2-2, the V gene TRBV7-9, with 11 positions matching TRBD2. Trimming removed 0 bases from V and 4 bases from J; junction bases left unmatched: 7. This CDR3 is built from 18 residues. Germline-derived CDR1 and CDR2 are SEHNR and FQNEAQ (reference sequence). The CDR3 region is CASSLAPGTSGATGELFF. The CDR3 DNA is TGTGCCAGCAGCTTAGCTCCAGGGACTAGCGGAGCCACCGGGGAGCTGTTTTTT.